The TCR beta chain described here comes from a study of blood T cells in healthy people across ages. CDR3 size: 13 residues. Trimming pared 0 bases from V and 7 bases from J, leaving 8 bases between. Germline CDR1 reads SGHRS; CDR2 reads YFSETQ. For the second PCR, which ran for roughly 6 to 11 cycles, a sample-barcoded 5' primer and a J-beta primer mix were used. In TCRdb, the 5' RACE reads were re-called with MiXCR into one record per CDR3 protein. The sample lists about 1.4 million distinct CDR3 sequences; approximately 59% were seen once. This clonotype originated in a man aged 18 to 30 in good health. The V and J genes are TRBV5-1 and TRBJ2-1; the D is unclear. Material: blood. In DNA, the CDR3 is TGCGCCAGCAGCTTGGCACAGTTAAATGAGCAGTTCTTC. Residues: CASSLAQLNEQFF.